What follows are 10 T cell receptor beta chains derived from one specimen sequenced in a study of lung T cells in sarcoidosis with Löfgren's syndrome. Using its own MiXCR run on the reads, TCRdb lists one record per CDR3 protein. This sample carries 15,000 to 20,000 distinct CDR3 sequences, about 22% of them seen once, and the ten largest clones take roughly 4.3%. The sequencing input was CD4+ T cells from PBMCs. Every receptor here comes from a human donor with sarcoidosis (Löfgren's syndrome or another form), or a control subject (not recorded which).

Concerning this clonotype: One junction end disagrees with the germline gene, perhaps due to a read error. The chain joins TRBV6-1 to TRBJ2-7; D might be TRBD1 (6 bases). Germline V gene sequence: CDR1 MNHNS, CDR2 SASEGT. CDR3 length: 12 residues. CDR3 protein: CACSRTECEQYF. The CDR3 DNA reads as TGTGCCTGCAGCCGGACAGAGTGCGAGCAGTACTTC.

This clonotype was seen many times. V usage is TRBV27 and J usage is TRBJ2-7; D gene uncertain. The CDR3 length is 14 residues. Between the trimmed V and J ends, which lost 4 bases and 1 base, there was a span of 11 bases. Germline CDR1 and CDR2: MNHEY and SMNVEV (reference sequence). CDR3 region: CASSYKAGSYEQYF. The CDR3 bases are TGTGCCAGCAGTTATAAGGCCGGGTCCTACGAGCAGTACTTC.

The chain combines TRBV3-1 with TRBJ1-2; no firm D call. Per germline, CDR1 LGHDT and CDR2 YNNKEL (reference sequence). V lost 3 bases and J 6 bases, leaving 11 bases between the germline ends. CDR3 length equals 13 residues. CDR3 in amino acids: CASSHGKKDGYTF. CDR3 coding DNA: TGTGCCAGCAGCCACGGAAAGAAGGATGGCTACACCTTC.

This clonotype was counted only a few times. The chain employs TRBV12-3 or TRBV12-4 and TRBJ1-5; D unresolved. V gave up 1 base and J gave up 11 bases, with 15 bases separating them. The CDR3 has 14 amino acids. The CDR3 sequence is CASSLEIDFVAQHF. CDR3 in DNA: TGTGCCAGCAGTTTAGAGATAGATTTCGTGGCCCAGCATTTT.

This clonotype was found a few times. The chain employs TRBV5-1 and TRBJ2-3; D is undetermined. CDR3 length: 14 residues. The V and J ends lost 0 bases and 2 bases respectively, with 7 bases between them. Germline CDR1 is SGHRS and CDR2 is YFSETQ. CDR3 DNA: TGCGCCAGCAGCTTGGACGGCTTCACAGATACGCAGTATTTT. Translating gives CASSLDGFTDTQYF.

This clonotype showed up just a few times. The chain employs TRBV19 and TRBJ1-5; D gene ambiguous. The CDR3 runs to 13 residues. The germline V and J ends were trimmed by 5 bases and 4 bases, with 9 bases remaining between them. The germline V gene has CDR1 LNHDA and CDR2 SQIVND (reference sequence). The CDR3 coding sequence is TGTGCCAGTAGTTCACGCATTAATCAGCCCCAGCATTTT. This codes for CASSSRINQPQHF.

This clonotype has at least ten counts. The chain joins TRBV28 to TRBJ2-7; a weak D match, TRBD1 (6 bases). Germline loops: CDR1 MDHEN, CDR2 SYDVKM. Trimming pared 3 bases from V and 5 bases from J, leaving 14 bases between. The CDR3 loop spans 14 amino acids. CDR3 protein: CASSFFTGSNEQYF. CDR3 nucleotide sequence: TGTGCCAGCAGTTTTTTCACAGGGTCGAACGAGCAGTACTTC.

This clonotype was detected only a few times. The chain combines TRBV10-3 with TRBJ2-1, with a possible D match to TRBD2 (6 bases). V lost 9 bases, J lost 0 bases, and 15 bases lay in between. The CDR3 runs to 15 residues. Looked up from germline, CDR1 is ENHRY and CDR2 is SYGVKD. In DNA, the CDR3 is TGTGCCATAATCTCTATCGGGAGCTCCTACAATGAGCAGTTCTTC. It translates to CAIISIGSSYNEQFF.

This clonotype was seen many times. This chain uses TRBV19 with TRBJ2-3; either TRBD1 or TRBD2 may supply D (5 bases each). In germline, CDR1 is LNHDA, CDR2 SQIVND (reference sequence). The CDR3 length is 15 residues. V was trimmed by 6 bases and J by 4 bases, leaving 17 bases between them. The CDR3 region has the DNA TGTGCCAGTAGCGCCGGGACGAGGAGCCCAGATACGCAGTATTTT. This translates into CASSAGTRSPDTQYF.

This clonotype came up many times. The chain joins TRBV7-2 to TRBJ2-7; TRBD2 might be the D (6 bases). Per germline, CDR1 SGHTA and CDR2 FQGNSA. The V and J ends lost 4 bases and 4 bases respectively, with 8 bases between them. The CDR3 covers 12 residues. In DNA, the CDR3 is TGTGCCAGCAGCTCGGCGGGGTACGAGCAGTACTTC. Translation: CASSSAGYEQYF.